This TCR beta chain was obtained from a study of cytomegalovirus exposure and HLA in healthy donors. The donors belonged to the approximately 110-subject validation cohort, separate from the approximately 670-subject first cohort. Points from the study as a whole: The authors confirmed in vitro that a few CMV-associated chains were specific for CMV antigens.

With respect to this clone: What it binds is unknown.

Profiled with immunoSEQ multiplex PCR; TCRdb holds only in-frame clones, not every one. The table includes almost 200,000 clones, about 81% detected once. The CDR3 length is 17 residues. The V segment lost 7 bases and the J segment 0 bases; nucleotides outside the gene matches: 11. Germline lookup yields CDR1 SNHLY and CDR2 FYNNEI. The rearrangement links TRBV2 to TRBJ2-3; the match to TRBD2 covers 9 bases. The sample taken for sequencing was PBMCs. The receptor comes from a woman aged 25-40 years in good health and CMV-seronegative. CDR3 residues: CASTLGTSPTSTDTQYF. As DNA, the CDR3 is TGTGCCAGCACCCTTGGGACTAGCCCAACTAGCACAGATACGCAGTATTTT.